This record concerns one T cell receptor beta chain sequence. Germline trimming cut 8 bases from V and 3 bases from J; bases unmatched to any gene: 10. Germline CDR1 SNHLY, CDR2 FYNNEI. CDR3 length: 15 residues. The source of the sample is a study of blood T cell repertoires in COVID-19. Study-wide background: From the United States, Italy and Spain came samples of acute and convalescent COVID-19. PBMCs, B-cell-depleted T cells, or T cells were the source of the cDNA or gDNA that made up the material.

In the original workflow: Estimation of nucleated cell counts was performed using reference gene primer amplification. Profiling relied on immunoSEQ multiplex PCR, and the TCRdb table lists in-frame clones only, not all of them. Clone size and V and J calls were adopted from that table, with D and trimming inferred from the DNA. The table has 35,000 to 55,000 clones, around 89% seen once. The sample consisted of peripheral blood. The TCR comes from a human donor in a cohort sampled during active COVID-19. V gene TRBV2 combines with J gene TRBJ2-3, with TRBD2 matching 8 bases. In DNA, the CDR3 is TGTGCCAGCTCGGGTCGGCGGGGGGCAACAGATACGCAGTATTTT. It specifies CASSGRRGATDTQYF.